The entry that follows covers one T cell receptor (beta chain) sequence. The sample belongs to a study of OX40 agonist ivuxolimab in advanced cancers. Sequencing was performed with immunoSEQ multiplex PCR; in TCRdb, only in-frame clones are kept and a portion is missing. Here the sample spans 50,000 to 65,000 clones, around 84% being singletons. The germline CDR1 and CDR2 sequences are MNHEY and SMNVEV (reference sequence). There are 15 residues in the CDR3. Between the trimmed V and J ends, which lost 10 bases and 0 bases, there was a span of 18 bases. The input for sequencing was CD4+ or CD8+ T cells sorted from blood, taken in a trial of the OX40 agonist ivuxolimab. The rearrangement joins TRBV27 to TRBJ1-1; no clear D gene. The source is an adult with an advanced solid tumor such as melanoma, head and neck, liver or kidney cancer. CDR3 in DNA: TGTGCCACCCGACCCCCGGCGGGGATGAACACTGAAGCTTTCTTT. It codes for CATRPPAGMNTEAFF.